Listed below are T cell receptor beta chains from one sample, sequenced in a study of identical twins. MiXCR, run by TCRdb on the 5' RACE reads, gives a single entry per CDR3 protein. The table has approximately 700,000 distinct CDR3 sequences, less than 7% seen once. The sample was naive T cells sorted from blood. These receptor sequences come from a young man in good health. Both conserved end residues are part of each CDR3. Each record gives: clone size, D gene, V gene, J gene, CDR3 protein, CDR3 DNA. A D gene is named only where the DNA matches it firmly. Clone size is stated in some rows and not others, as once, few, many or a class when expanded.

many	-	TRBV7-2	TRBJ1-1	CASRVWGANTEAFF	TGTGCCAGCAGGGTATGGGGAGCGAACACTGAAGCTTTCTTT
many	-	TRBV2	TRBJ1-1	CASSEYRSSEAFF	TGTGCCAGCAGTGAATACAGGTCAAGTGAAGCTTTCTTT
many	-	TRBV20-1	TRBJ1-6	CSATGTGNSPLHF	TGCAGTGCCACCGGGACGGGGAATTCACCCCTCCACTTT
-	TRBD2	TRBV7-6	TRBJ2-1	CASSLGPSGRADHEQFF	TGTGCCAGCAGCTTAGGGCCCAGCGGGAGGGCCGACCATGAGCAGTTCTTC
many	-	TRBV27	TRBJ2-1	CASSDGIGSYNEQFF	TGTGCCAGCAGCGACGGAATTGGGTCCTACAATGAGCAGTTCTTC
many	TRBD1	TRBV10-3	TRBJ1-2	CAISESARDRGYGYTF	TGTGCCATCAGTGAGTCAGCCCGGGACAGAGGCTATGGCTACACCTTC
many	-	TRBV29-1	TRBJ2-4	CSVWDLAKNIQYF	TGCAGCGTGTGGGACCTAGCCAAAAACATTCAGTACTTC
many	-	TRBV6-2/TRBV6-3	TRBJ2-2	CASTLGTGELFF	TGTGCCAGCACCCTGGGGACCGGGGAGCTGTTTTTT
few	-	TRBV7-2	TRBJ2-1	CASSSGVAVDYNEQFF	TGTGCCAGCAGCTCTGGGGTAGCGGTAGATTACAATGAGCAGTTCTTC
many	-	TRBV15	TRBJ2-3	CATSKEGRGTDTQYF	TGTGCCACCAGCAAGGAGGGCCGGGGCACAGATACGCAGTATTTT
many	-	TRBV29-1	TRBJ1-4	CSARDPRGGKLFF	TGCAGCGCTCGGGACCCGAGGGGGGGAAAACTGTTTTTT
many	TRBD1	TRBV5-1	TRBJ1-2	CASSGDREAGYTF	TGCGCCAGCAGCGGCGACAGGGAGGCAGGCTACACCTTC
many	-	TRBV20-1	TRBJ1-5	CSAILDTSNQPQHF	TGCAGTGCTATACTGGACACTAGCAATCAGCCCCAGCATTTT
few	TRBD1	TRBV7-9	TRBJ2-1	CASSPGTDEQFF	TGTGCCAGCAGCCCCGGGACAGACGAGCAGTTCTTC
few	-	TRBV5-1	TRBJ1-2	CASSPASGNYGYTF	TGCGCCAGCAGCCCTGCGTCGGGGAACTATGGCTACACCTTC
-	-	TRBV7-9	TRBJ2-5	CASSRPTGLQETQYF	TGTGCCAGCAGCCGCCCGACAGGCCTCCAAGAGACCCAGTACTTC
few	TRBD2	TRBV5-1	TRBJ2-1	CASRSRGRQFF	TGCGCCAGCAGGTCTCGCGGGAGGCAGTTCTTC
many	-	TRBV10-3	TRBJ1-3	CATSGNTIYF	TGTGCCACCAGTGGAAACACCATATATTTT
-	-	TRBV6-6	TRBJ2-1	CATPPLAAVGQFF	TGTGCCACCCCCCCATTGGCGGCTGTCGGGCAGTTCTTC
-	TRBD1	TRBV2	TRBJ2-7	CASSEGSSGRGWPPEF	TGTGCCAGCAGTGAAGGGTCGTCAGGCAGGGGGTGGCCTCCTGAATTC
many	-	TRBV6-6	TRBJ2-7	CASSLVEYEQYF	TGTGCCAGCAGTTTAGTGGAATACGAGCAGTACTTC
many	-	TRBV24-1	TRBJ1-1	CATSGGNTEAFF	TGTGCCACCAGCGGGGGGAACACTGAAGCTTTCTTT
many	-	TRBV21-1	TRBJ2-1	CASSKVRLAGGHEQFF	TGTGCCAGCAGCAAAGTGAGACTAGCGGGAGGACATGAGCAGTTCTTC
-	-	TRBV6-1	TRBJ1-2	CASSPSSRILANYGYTF	TGTGCCAGCAGTCCGTCCTCCAGGATCCTCGCTAACTATGGCTACACCTTC
few	-	TRBV5-6	TRBJ1-1	CASTGYGNTEAFF	TGTGCCAGCACCGGATATGGGAACACTGAAGCTTTCTTT